This TCR beta chain stems from a study of cytomegalovirus exposure and HLA in healthy donors. The PCR used 60 Vbeta and 13 Jbeta primers. Assay used: immunoSEQ multiplex PCR; TCRdb lists only in-frame clones, some missing. Counted here are about 120,000 clones, 70% to 80% occurring once; the ten biggest clones make up approximately 10%. To note about this clone: Antigen: not known.

Broader study findings: A few CMV-associated chains were confirmed in vitro to be specific for CMV antigens. Accurate HLA-A and HLA-B prediction from TCR beta sequences was reported for most subjects. In an earlier analysis, productive rearrangement rates for most beta V segments clustered near 87% or 30%.

CDR3 length equals 14 residues. V lost 1 base and J lost 4, with 11 bases in between. Germline-derived CDR1 and CDR2 are SGHTA and FQGNSA. Sequenced material: PBMCs. The receptor was derived from a woman between 50 and 59 years old in good health and CMV-seropositive. The chain combines TRBV7-2 with TRBJ2-7; perhaps TRBD2 as D (5 bases). CDR3 protein: CASSLGMEAYEQYF. Here the CDR3 DNA reads TGTGCCAGCAGCTTAGGCATGGAGGCATACGAGCAGTACTTC.